This paragraph reports one T cell receptor (beta chain). Its antigen is not identified. Repertoires were generated with immunoSEQ multiplex PCR, while TCRdb's copy carries only in-frame clones and drops some. The data contain fewer than 1 million clones, around 96% of them seen just once; the ten biggest clones take up 0.2% to 0.25%. The data were taken from a study of shared clonotypes between healthy human individuals. The overall study: With ages of 18 to 49, the donors were two women and a few men. Study findings and constraints: Naive subsets usually exceeded memory subsets in estimated richness. Roughly 5.3% of naive CD4 clonotypes were common to four donors. With few donors, the genetic and exposure-history diversity represented was limited.

Terminally differentiated effector memory CD45RA+ cells were left out of the naive CD8 fraction, which was CD45RO-negative and positively selected for CCR7. Germline V CDR1 and CDR2: SGHDN, FVKESK. The CDR3 contains 15 residues. V lost 1 base and J lost 4; bases outside the gene matches: 2. This TCR was sampled from a man aged 30-40 years in good health. The J gene is TRBJ2-2, the V gene TRBV14, with 8 bases aligning to TRBD1. The sample comprised naive CD8+ T cells sorted from blood. CDR3 sequence reads: CASSQGQGSTGELFF. CDR3 DNA: TGTGCCAGCAGCCAAGGACAGGGGAGCACCGGGGAGCTGTTTTTT.